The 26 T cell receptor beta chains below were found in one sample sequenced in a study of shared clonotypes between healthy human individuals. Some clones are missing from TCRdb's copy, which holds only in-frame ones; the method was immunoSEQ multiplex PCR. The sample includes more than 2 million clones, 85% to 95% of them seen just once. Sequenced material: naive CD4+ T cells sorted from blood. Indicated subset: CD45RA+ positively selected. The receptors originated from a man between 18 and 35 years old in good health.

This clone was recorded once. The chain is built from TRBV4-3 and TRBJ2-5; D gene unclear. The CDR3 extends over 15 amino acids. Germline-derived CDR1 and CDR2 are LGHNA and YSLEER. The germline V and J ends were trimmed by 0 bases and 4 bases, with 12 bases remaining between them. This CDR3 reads CASSQDLGIPETQYF. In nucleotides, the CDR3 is TGCGCCAGCAGCCAAGATCTGGGGATTCCAGAGACCCAGTACTTC.

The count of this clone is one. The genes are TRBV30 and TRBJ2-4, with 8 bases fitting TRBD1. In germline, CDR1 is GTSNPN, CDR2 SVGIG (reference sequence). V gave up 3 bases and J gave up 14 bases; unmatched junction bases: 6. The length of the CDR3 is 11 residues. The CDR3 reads CAWSGTGREYF. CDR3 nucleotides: TGTGCCTGGAGCGGGACAGGAAGGGAGTACTTC.

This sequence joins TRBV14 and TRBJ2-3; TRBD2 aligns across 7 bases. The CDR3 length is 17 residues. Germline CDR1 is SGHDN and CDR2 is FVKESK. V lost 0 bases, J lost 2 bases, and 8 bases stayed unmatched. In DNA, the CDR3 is TGTGCCAGCAGCCAAGATTTCCTAGCGGACCACACAGATACGCAGTATTTT. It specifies CASSQDFLADHTDTQYF.

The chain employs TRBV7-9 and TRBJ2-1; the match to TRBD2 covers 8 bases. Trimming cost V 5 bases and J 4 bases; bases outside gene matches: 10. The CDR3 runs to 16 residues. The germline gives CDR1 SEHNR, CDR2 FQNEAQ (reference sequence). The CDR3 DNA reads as TGTGCCAGCAGCGGTGGACTAGCTTTGTTGTACAATGAGCAGTTCTTC. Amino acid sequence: CASSGGLALLYNEQFF.

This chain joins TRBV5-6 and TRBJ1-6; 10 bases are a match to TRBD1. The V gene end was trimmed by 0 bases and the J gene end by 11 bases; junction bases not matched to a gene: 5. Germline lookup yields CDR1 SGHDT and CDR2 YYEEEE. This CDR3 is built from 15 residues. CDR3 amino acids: CASSLARGQGTPLHF. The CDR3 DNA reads TGTGCCAGCAGCTTGGCCAGGGGACAGGGGACACCCCTCCACTTT.

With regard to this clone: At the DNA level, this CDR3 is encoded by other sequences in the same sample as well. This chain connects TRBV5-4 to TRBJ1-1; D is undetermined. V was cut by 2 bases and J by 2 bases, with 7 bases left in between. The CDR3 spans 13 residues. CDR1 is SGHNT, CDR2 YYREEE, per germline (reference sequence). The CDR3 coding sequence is TGTGCCAGCAGCTTAGACCGCAACACTGAAGCTTTCTTT. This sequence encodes CASSLDRNTEAFF.

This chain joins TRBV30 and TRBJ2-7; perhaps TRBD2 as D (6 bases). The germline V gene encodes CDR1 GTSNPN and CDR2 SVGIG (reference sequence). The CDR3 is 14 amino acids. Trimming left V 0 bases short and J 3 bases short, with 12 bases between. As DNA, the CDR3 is TGTGCCTGGAGTGTAGGCGGGAAGGTCTACGAGCAGTACTTC. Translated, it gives CAWSVGGKVYEQYF.

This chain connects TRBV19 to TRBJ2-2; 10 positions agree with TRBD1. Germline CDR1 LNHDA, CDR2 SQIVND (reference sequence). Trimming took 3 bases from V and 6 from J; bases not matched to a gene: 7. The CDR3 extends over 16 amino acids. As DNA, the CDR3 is TGTGCCAGTAGTATTTTTTTCGGACAGGGGGCCGGGGAGCTGTTTTTT. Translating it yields CASSIFFGQGAGELFF.

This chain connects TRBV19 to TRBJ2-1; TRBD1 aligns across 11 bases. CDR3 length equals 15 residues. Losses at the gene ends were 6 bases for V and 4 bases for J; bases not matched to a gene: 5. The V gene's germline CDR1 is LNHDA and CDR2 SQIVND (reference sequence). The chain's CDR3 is CASRPGTGGYNEQFF. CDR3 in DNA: TGTGCCAGTAGGCCCGGGACAGGGGGTTACAATGAGCAGTTCTTC. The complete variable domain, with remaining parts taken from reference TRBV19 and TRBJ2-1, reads DGGITQSPKYLFRKEGQNVTLSCEQNLNHDAMYWYRQDPGQGLRLIYYSQIVNDFQKGDIAEGYSVSREKKESFPLTVTSAQKNPTAFYLCASRPGTGGYNEQFFGPGTRLTVL.

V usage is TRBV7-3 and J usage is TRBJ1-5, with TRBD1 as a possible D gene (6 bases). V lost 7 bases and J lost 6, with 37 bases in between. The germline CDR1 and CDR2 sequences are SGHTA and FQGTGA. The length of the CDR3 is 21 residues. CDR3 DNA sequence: TGTGCCAGCACGCTAACCCCAAAGGTATGCAGGGGCCCCTTAGGGATTCAGCCCCAGCATTTT. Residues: CASTLTPKVCRGPLGIQPQHF.

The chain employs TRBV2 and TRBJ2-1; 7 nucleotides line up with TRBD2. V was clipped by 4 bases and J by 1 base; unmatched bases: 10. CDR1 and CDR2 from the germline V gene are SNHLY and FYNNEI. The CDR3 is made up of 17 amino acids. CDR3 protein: CASSGMREPWSYNEQFF. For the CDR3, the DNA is TGTGCCAGCAGTGGTATGCGGGAGCCATGGTCCTACAATGAGCAGTTCTTC.

The CDR3 DNA sequence: TGTGCCAGCAGTCTGCACAGGGATATCACCGGGGAGCTGTTTTTT. Its translation is CASSLHRDITGELFF. V is TRBV27 and J is TRBJ2-2; D is possibly TRBD1 (6 bases). Trimming removed 5 bases at V and 4 bases at J, with 14 bases between. This CDR3 region has 15 residues. Germline assignment: CDR1 MNHEY and CDR2 SMNVEV (reference sequence).

CDR3 amino acids: CASSLGVGMVSPLHF. CDR3 coding DNA: TGTGCCAGCAGTTTGGGGGTAGGGATGGTTTCACCCCTCCACTTT. The chain recombines TRBV28 with TRBJ1-6, with D possibly matching TRBD1 (5 bases). V gave up 3 bases and J gave up 9 bases, with 15 bases separating them. The CDR3 runs 15 residues. CDR1 is MDHEN and CDR2 is SYDVKM in the germline V gene.

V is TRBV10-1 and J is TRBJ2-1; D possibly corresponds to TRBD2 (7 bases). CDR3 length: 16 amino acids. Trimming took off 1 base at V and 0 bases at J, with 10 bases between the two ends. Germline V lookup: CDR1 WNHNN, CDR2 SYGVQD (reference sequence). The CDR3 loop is CASSELGGASYNEQFF. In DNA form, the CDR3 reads TGCGCCAGCAGTGAGTTAGGGGGGGCCTCCTACAATGAGCAGTTCTTC.

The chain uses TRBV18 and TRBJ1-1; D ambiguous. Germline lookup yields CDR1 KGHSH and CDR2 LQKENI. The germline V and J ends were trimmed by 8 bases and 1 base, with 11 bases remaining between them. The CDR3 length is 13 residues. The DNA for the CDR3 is TGTGCCAGCGCGGAGTGGAGGAACACTGAAGCTTTCTTT. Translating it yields CASAEWRNTEAFF. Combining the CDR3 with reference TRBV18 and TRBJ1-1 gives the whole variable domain NAGVMQNPRHLVRRRGQEARLRCSPMKGHSHVYWYRQLPEEGLKFMVYLQKENIIDESGMPKERFSAEFPKEGPSILRIQQVVRGDSAAYFCASAEWRNTEAFFGQGTRLTVV.

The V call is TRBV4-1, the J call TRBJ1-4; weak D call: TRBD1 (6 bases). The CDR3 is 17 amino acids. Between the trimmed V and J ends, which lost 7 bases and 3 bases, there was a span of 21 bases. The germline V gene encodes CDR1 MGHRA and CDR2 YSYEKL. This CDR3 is CASKPRAGATANEKLFF. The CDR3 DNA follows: TGCGCCAGCAAGCCGAGGGCAGGGGCCACGGCTAATGAAAAACTGTTTTTT.

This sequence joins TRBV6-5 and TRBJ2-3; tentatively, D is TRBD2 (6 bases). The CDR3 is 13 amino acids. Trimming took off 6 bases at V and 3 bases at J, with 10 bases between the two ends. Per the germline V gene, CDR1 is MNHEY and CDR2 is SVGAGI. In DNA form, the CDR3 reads TGTGCCAGCAGACCCGGGGGAACAGATACGCAGTATTTT. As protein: CASRPGGTDTQYF.

CDR3 bases: TGTGCCAGCTACCCGCACGGGGCCTCCTACAATGAGCAGTTCTTC. This translates into CASYPHGASYNEQFF. The chain carries TRBV28 and TRBJ2-1; either TRBD1 or TRBD2 may fit D (5 bases each). CDR3 length equals 15 residues. V lost 8 bases to trimming and J lost 0 bases, with 14 bases between them. CDR1 and CDR2 from the germline V gene are MDHEN and SYDVKM.

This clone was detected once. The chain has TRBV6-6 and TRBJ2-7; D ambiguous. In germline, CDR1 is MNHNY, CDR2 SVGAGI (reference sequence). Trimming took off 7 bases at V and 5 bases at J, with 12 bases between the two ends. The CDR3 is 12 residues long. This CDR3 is CASTPYPNEQYF. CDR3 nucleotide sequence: TGTGCCAGCACCCCTTACCCGAACGAGCAGTACTTC.

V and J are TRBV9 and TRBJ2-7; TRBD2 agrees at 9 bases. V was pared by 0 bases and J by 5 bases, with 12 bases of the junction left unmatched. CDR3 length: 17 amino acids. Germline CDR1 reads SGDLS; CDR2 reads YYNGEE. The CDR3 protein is CASSVVSSGRWKDEQYF. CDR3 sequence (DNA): TGTGCCAGCAGCGTAGTATCAAGCGGGAGGTGGAAGGACGAGCAGTACTTC.

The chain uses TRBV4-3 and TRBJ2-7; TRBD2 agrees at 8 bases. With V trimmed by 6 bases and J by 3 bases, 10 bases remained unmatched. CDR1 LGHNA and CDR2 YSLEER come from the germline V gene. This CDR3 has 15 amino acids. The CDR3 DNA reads TGCGCCAGCAGTCTAGCGGGCGAGGCCTACTACGAGCAGTACTTC. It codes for CASSLAGEAYYEQYF.

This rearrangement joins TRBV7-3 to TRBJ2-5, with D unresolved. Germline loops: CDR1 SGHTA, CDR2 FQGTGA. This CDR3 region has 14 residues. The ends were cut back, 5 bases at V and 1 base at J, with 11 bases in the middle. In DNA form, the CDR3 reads TGTGCCAGCAGCATTACACCAGCCCAAGAGACCCAGTACTTC. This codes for CASSITPAQETQYF.

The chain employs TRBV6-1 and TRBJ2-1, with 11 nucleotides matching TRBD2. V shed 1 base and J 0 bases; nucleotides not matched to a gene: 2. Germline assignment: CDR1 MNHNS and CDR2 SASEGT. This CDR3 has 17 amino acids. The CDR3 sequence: CASSEDTSGSSYNEQFF. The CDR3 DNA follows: TGTGCCAGCAGTGAAGATACTAGCGGGAGCTCCTACAATGAGCAGTTCTTC.

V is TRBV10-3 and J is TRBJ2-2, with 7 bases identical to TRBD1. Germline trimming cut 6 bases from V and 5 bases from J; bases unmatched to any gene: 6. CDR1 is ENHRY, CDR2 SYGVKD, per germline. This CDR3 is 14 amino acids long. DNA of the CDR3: TGTGCCATCAGACGGGACAGAAGTACCGGGGAGCTGTTTTTT. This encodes CAIRRDRSTGELFF.

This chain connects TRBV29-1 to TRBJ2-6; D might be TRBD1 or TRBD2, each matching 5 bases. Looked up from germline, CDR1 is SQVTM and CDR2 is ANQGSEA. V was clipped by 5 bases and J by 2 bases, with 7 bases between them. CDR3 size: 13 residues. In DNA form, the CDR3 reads TGCAGCGTTTGGGGGACTGGGGCCAACGTCCTGACTTTC. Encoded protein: CSVWGTGANVLTF.

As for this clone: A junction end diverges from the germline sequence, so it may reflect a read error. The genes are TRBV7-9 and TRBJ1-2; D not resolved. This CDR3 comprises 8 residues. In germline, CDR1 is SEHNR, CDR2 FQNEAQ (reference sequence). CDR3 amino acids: CASSLLAF. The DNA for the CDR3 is TGTGCCAGCAGCTTATTAGCCTTC.